Listed here are 5 T cell receptor beta chains from one sample, sequenced in a study of shared clonotypes between healthy human individuals. Sequencing used immunoSEQ multiplex PCR; TCRdb keeps in-frame clones, though not all of them. This table holds about 2,100,000 clones, around 93% found once. It was CD45RO-negative cells, positively selected for CCR7, that made up naive CD8 cells, with terminally differentiated effector memory CD45RA+ cells excluded. Sequencing used naive CD8+ T cells from PBMCs. All receptors derive from a man between 18 and 29 years old in good health. Some clones in this sample may be carry-over from other donors' samples.

V gene TRBV7-2 combines with J gene TRBJ2-1; no firm D call. Germline V CDR1 and CDR2: SGHTA, FQGNSA. The CDR3 is 14 amino acids. Trimming took 1 base from V and 9 from J, leaving 13 bases between them. As DNA, the CDR3 is TGTGCCAGCAGCTTAGGATTAGTGGTAAGTGAGCAGTTCTTC. This gives the protein CASSLGLVVSEQFF.

This chain connects TRBV6-5 to TRBJ2-1; D is ambiguous. Germline V CDR1 and CDR2: MNHEY, SVGAGI. Trimming shortened V by 0 bases and J by 6 bases, and 12 bases separated the two germline ends. The CDR3 totals 15 residues. The CDR3 nucleotides read TGTGCCAGCAGTTACTCGACCCGGCAGATCAATGAGCAGTTCTTC. Translation gives CASSYSTRQINEQFF.

The rearrangement uses TRBV11-2 and TRBJ2-3; D gene unclear. The CDR3 is 13 residues long. CDR1 SGHAT and CDR2 FQNNGV come from the germline V gene. V lost 1 base and J lost 2, with 4 bases in between. Here the CDR3 reads CASSLVITDTQYF. CDR3 coding DNA: TGTGCCAGCAGCTTAGTTATCACAGATACGCAGTATTTT.

This sequence joins TRBV28 and TRBJ2-1; D gene uncertain. The CDR3 loop spans 12 amino acids. V shed 6 bases and J shed 4 bases, with 7 bases lying between them. Germline lookup yields CDR1 MDHEN and CDR2 SYDVKM. The CDR3 DNA follows: TGTGCCAGCAGGTGGGGATACAATGAGCAGTTCTTC. The encoded protein is CASRWGYNEQFF. Filled out from reference TRBV28 and TRBJ2-1, the complete variable domain reads DVKVTQSSRYLVKRTGEKVFLECVQDMDHENMFWYRQDPGLGLRLIYFSYDVKMKEKGDIPEGYSVSREKKERFSLILESASTNQTSMYLCASRWGYNEQFFGPGTRLTVL.

This chain connects TRBV15 to TRBJ2-7; 12 positions agree with TRBD2. CDR1 is LNHNV, CDR2 YYDKDF, per germline (reference sequence). The CDR3 runs to 14 residues. V shed 4 bases, J shed 3 bases, and the junction held 1 base outside the gene matches. In DNA, the CDR3 is TGTGCCACCAGCAAGACTAGCGGGAGCTACGAGCAGTACTTC. As protein: CATSKTSGSYEQYF.